This T cell receptor (beta chain) appears in the sequencing data of a study of persistence of HIV-infected CD4 T cells. The immunoSEQ assay was version 4, run in survey mode. TCRdb's copy holds only in-frame clones and misses some; the assay was immunoSEQ multiplex PCR. The table has around 9,200 clones, 82% seen once. The length of the CDR3 is 13 residues. Germline lookup yields CDR1 MNHEY and CDR2 SMNVEV (reference sequence). The stimulus was an HIV-1 Gag 15-mer peptide pool, about 1 ug/peptide/mL. Sorting selected CD4+ T cells upregulating both CD40 ligand and CD69. Donors had undetectable plasma HIV-1 RNA, under 50 copies/mL, for 4+ years. For approximately 17 hours, CD8-depleted PBMCs received anti-CD28/CD49d costimulation, a CD40-blocking antibody and enfuvirtide. This clone was found a few times. Its antigen is currently unknown.

This sequence originates from an adult woman with HIV who was CMV-seropositive. The specimen was CD4+ T cells sorted from PBMCs after approximately 20-hour stimulation, collected from a patient who received antiretroviral therapy. The chain joins TRBV27 to TRBJ1-5; D ambiguous. The CDR3 is CTSSDYSNQPQHF. CDR3 in DNA: TGTACGTCAAGCGATTATAGCAATCAGCCCCAGCATTTT.